This T cell receptor beta chain was sequenced for a study of shared clonotypes between healthy human individuals. Points from the study as a whole: Among non-shared clonotypes, generation probabilities were lower than among those shared by all four donors. Rarefaction demonstrated incomplete sorted-subset sequencing despite large depth.

As to this clone: The target antigen is unknown.

The CDR3 is made up of 19 amino acids. Germline assignment: CDR1 SGHTA and CDR2 FQGNSA. V was clipped by 2 bases and J by 2 bases, with 19 bases between them. Generated by immunoSEQ multiplex PCR, the TCRdb table keeps only in-frame clones and is missing some. The sample lists about a million clones, over 75% occurring once. This chain uses TRBV7-2 with TRBJ1-6; a possible D gene is TRBD1 (5 bases). The sequenced material came from memory CD4+ T cells sorted from blood. As for subset: CD45RA-negative fraction. This receptor was taken from a man in his late teens or twenties in good health. As DNA, the CDR3 is TGTGCCAGCAGCTTAAGAGGGGCAGGGTCGGGGACCTATAATTCACCCCTCCACTTT. Translation: CASSLRGAGSGTYNSPLHF.